What follows are 13 T cell receptor beta chains derived from one specimen sequenced in a study of OX40 agonist ivuxolimab in advanced cancers. Assay used: immunoSEQ multiplex PCR; TCRdb lists only in-frame clones, some missing. This table has more than 60,000 clones, 70% to 90% appearing once. Sequenced here: CD4+ or CD8+ T cells sorted from blood, sampled in a trial of the OX40 agonist ivuxolimab. These receptors came from an adult with an advanced solid tumor such as melanoma, head and neck, liver or kidney cancer.

The chain is built from TRBV6-1 and TRBJ1-2, with 8 bases that match TRBD1. Trimming removed 6 bases from V and 4 bases from J; junction bases left unmatched: 10. Germline V gives CDR1 MNHNS, CDR2 SASEGT. The length of the CDR3 is 15 residues. The CDR3 reads CASRRLQGGAYGYTF. The CDR3 DNA sequence: TGTGCCAGCAGGCGTCTACAGGGGGGGGCCTATGGCTACACCTTC.

This chain uses TRBV7-8 with TRBJ1-2; D possibly corresponds to TRBD1 (6 bases). V lost 0 bases and J 2 bases, leaving 13 bases between the germline ends. This CDR3 has 16 residues. Germline loops: CDR1 SGHVS, CDR2 FQNEAQ. The CDR3 region is CASSLATGSLNYGYTF. The CDR3 DNA follows: TGTGCCAGCAGCTTAGCTACAGGGAGTCTCAACTATGGCTACACCTTC.

The gene calls are TRBV14 and TRBJ2-1; tentatively, D is TRBD2 (6 bases). Germline assignment: CDR1 SGHDN and CDR2 FVKESK. CDR3 size: 14 residues. V was cut by 1 base and J by 6 bases, with 10 bases left in between. The CDR3 sequence is CASSQAGLSNEQFF. Here the CDR3 DNA reads TGTGCCAGCAGCCAAGCGGGACTCAGCAATGAGCAGTTCTTC.

By share, this clone counts as large. This chain connects TRBV10-1 to TRBJ2-7, with D hard to call. Trimming cost V 0 bases and J 3 bases, with 6 bases left between them. Germline loops: CDR1 WNHNN, CDR2 SYGVQD (reference sequence). This CDR3 has 13 residues. CDR3 nucleotides: TGCGCCAGCAGTGAGTCTTTGGACTACGAGCAGTACTTC. Protein: CASSESLDYEQYF.

The chain uses TRBV2 and TRBJ1-1; no clear D. The CDR3 is 11 amino acids. Deletions cut 7 bases from V and 7 bases from J, with 10 bases between. Per germline, CDR1 SNHLY and CDR2 FYNNEI. CDR3 sequence reads: CASTRQGEAFF. The CDR3 DNA reads TGTGCCAGCACCCGACAAGGTGAAGCTTTCTTT.

Here the CDR3 DNA reads TGTGCCAGCAGTTCCCCCGGACTAGACAATGAGCAGTTCTTC. Protein: CASSSPGLDNEQFF. The chain combines TRBV6-6 with TRBJ2-1; 7 nucleotides line up with TRBD2. The CDR3 runs to 14 residues. In germline, CDR1 is MNHNY, CDR2 SVGAGI (reference sequence). Trimming cost V 4 bases and J 5 bases; bases outside gene matches: 5.

The rearrangement joins TRBV27 to TRBJ2-1; TRBD2 aligns across 7 bases. Germline lookup yields CDR1 MNHEY and CDR2 SMNVEV (reference sequence). Trimming at V came to 2 bases and at J to 3 bases, leaving 4 bases not matched to a gene. This CDR3 spans 15 amino acids. The CDR3 spells CASSLRGERYNEQFF. DNA of the CDR3: TGTGCCAGCAGTTTACGGGGGGAGCGCTACAATGAGCAGTTCTTC.

The chain joins TRBV19 to TRBJ1-5, with D maybe TRBD1 (5 bases). This CDR3 is built from 14 residues. Trimming shortened V by 6 bases and J by 1 base, and 10 bases separated the two germline ends. Per germline, CDR1 LNHDA and CDR2 SQIVND (reference sequence). CDR3 residues: CASSRTNSNQPQHF. CDR3 DNA: TGTGCCAGTAGCCGGACAAACAGCAATCAGCCCCAGCATTTT.

The V and J genes are TRBV28 and TRBJ2-5, with D possibly being TRBD1 or TRBD2 (6 bases each). The CDR3 spans 14 residues. V lost 5 bases and J 6 bases, leaving 16 bases between the germline ends. Germline V lookup: CDR1 MDHEN, CDR2 SYDVKM. The CDR3 is CASSPPGGGKTQYF. The CDR3 bases are TGTGCCAGCAGTCCCCCCGGGGGCGGCAAGACCCAGTACTTC. Based on the CDR3 plus reference TRBV28 and TRBJ2-5, the full variable domain is DVKVTQSSRYLVKRTGEKVFLECVQDMDHENMFWYRQDPGLGLRLIYFSYDVKMKEKGDIPEGYSVSREKKERFSLILESASTNQTSMYLCASSPPGGGKTQYFGPGTRLLVL.

This chain joins TRBV15 and TRBJ2-1, with 9 bases matching TRBD2. Per germline, CDR1 LNHNV and CDR2 YYDKDF (reference sequence). The length of the CDR3 is 14 residues. J lost 8 bases, V lost 1 base, and 3 bases had no gene match. CDR3 DNA sequence: TGTGCCACCAGCAGAGCCAGGACTAGCGATGAGCAGTTCTTC. Its translation: CATSRARTSDEQFF.

The chain couples TRBV2 to TRBJ1-5, with a possible D match to TRBD1 (5 bases). The germline V gene encodes CDR1 SNHLY and CDR2 FYNNEI. Between the trimmed V and J ends, which lost 6 bases and 3 bases, there was a span of 9 bases. This CDR3 comprises 13 residues. The CDR3 loop is CASRGTNNQPQHF. The CDR3 DNA reads as TGTGCCAGCAGGGGGACCAACAATCAGCCCCAGCATTTT.

The V gene is TRBV20-1, the J gene TRBJ2-7, with no clear D. The CDR3 sequence is 11 residues long. Trimming removed 3 bases from V and 8 bases from J, with 11 bases in between. Germline-derived CDR1 and CDR2 are DFQATT and SNEGSKA (reference sequence). CDR3 nucleotides: TGCAGTGCTAGTTCCCCTTGGCAGCAGTACTTC. Protein product: CSASSPWQQYF.

A single count supports this clone. The chain links TRBV4-2 to TRBJ2-2; the D gene could be TRBD1 or TRBD2 (6 bases each). There are 16 residues in the CDR3. Looked up from germline, CDR1 is LGHNA and CDR2 is YNFKEQ. V lost 0 bases to trimming and J lost 2 bases, with 10 bases between them. The CDR3 DNA sequence: TGTGCCAGCAGCCAAGAGGGGGGACAAAACACCGGGGAGCTGTTTTTT. This sequence encodes CASSQEGGQNTGELFF.